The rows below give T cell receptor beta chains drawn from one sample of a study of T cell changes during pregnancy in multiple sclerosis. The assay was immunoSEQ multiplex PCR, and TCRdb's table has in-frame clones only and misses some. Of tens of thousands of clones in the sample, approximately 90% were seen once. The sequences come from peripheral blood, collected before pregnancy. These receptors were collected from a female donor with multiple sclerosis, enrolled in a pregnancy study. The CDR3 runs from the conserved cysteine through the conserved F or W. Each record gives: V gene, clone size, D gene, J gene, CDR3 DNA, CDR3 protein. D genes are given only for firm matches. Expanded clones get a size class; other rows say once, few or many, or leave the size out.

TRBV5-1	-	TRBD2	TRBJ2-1	TGCGCCAGCAGTCGGGGGGTTGGCAGGAATGAGCAGTTCTTC	CASSRGVGRNEQFF
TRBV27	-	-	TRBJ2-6	TGTGCCAGTCGCCCAACTCAGGGTTCTCCTGGGGCCAACGTCCTGACTTTC	CASRPTQGSPGANVLTF
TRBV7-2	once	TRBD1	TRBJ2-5	TGTGCCAGCAGCCGACAGGGGTTTGAGACCCAGTACTTC	CASSRQGFETQYF
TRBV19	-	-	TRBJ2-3	TGTGCCAGTAAGGGAGGGGGATACACAGATACGCAGTATTTT	CASKGGGYTDTQYF
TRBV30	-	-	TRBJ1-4	TGTGCCTGTGGACAGACAACTAATGAAAAACTGTTTTTT	CACGQTTNEKLFF
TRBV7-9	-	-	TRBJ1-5	TGTGCCAGCAGCTTAGGCAGGGGAAATCAGCCCCAGCATTTT	CASSLGRGNQPQHF
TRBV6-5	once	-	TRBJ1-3	TGTGCCAGCAGTTTGCGGGGGCCAAGCTCTGGAAACACCATATATTTT	CASSLRGPSSGNTIYF
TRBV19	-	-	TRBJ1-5	TGTGCCAGTAGCCGATCGACCGGGGATCAGCCCCAGCATTTT	CASSRSTGDQPQHF
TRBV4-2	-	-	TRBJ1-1	TGTGCCAGCAGCCAAGATACGAGAAACACTGAAGCTTTCTTT	CASSQDTRNTEAFF
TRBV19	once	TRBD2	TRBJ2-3	TGTGCCAGTAGTAAATCCGGGACTAGCGGGGGGCCGCCCCTGGATACGCAGTATTTT	CASSKSGTSGGPPLDTQYF
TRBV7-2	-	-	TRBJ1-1	TGTGCCAGCAGCGCCTACGGGGGAGCAACTGAAGCTTTCTTT	CASSAYGGATEAFF
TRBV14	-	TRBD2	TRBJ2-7	TGTGCCAGCAGCCAAGATGCCCTAGCGGGAGGTGAGCAGTACTTC	CASSQDALAGGEQYF
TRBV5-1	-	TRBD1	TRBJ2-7	TGCGCCAGCAGCCCCGGACAGGGAGTTTGGTACGAGCAGTACTTC	CASSPGQGVWYEQYF
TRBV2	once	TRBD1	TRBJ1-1	TGTGCCAGCAGTGAAGCGCTCGGACAGGTAGTTGAAGCTTTCTTT	CASSEALGQVVEAFF